This T cell receptor (beta chain) was documented in a study of human T cells and chemical hapten exposure. This clonotype qualifies as medium-sized. CDR3 length equals 18 residues. Germline V gives CDR1 LNHDA, CDR2 SQIVND (reference sequence). The V segment lost 1 base and the J segment 1 base; nucleotides outside the gene matches: 6. TCRdb ran MiXCR on the RACE reads and lists one entry per CDR3 protein. The sample includes 45,000 to 60,000 distinct CDR3 sequences, under 15% of them seen just once. Regarding time point: patch test 3, about 24 weeks after DPC sensitization. Documented treatment: therapeutic diphenylcyclopropenone sensitization with weekly scalp DPC.

V usage is TRBV19 and J usage is TRBJ2-3, with 12 bases identical to TRBD2. Here the sequenced sample was whole blood, taken in connection with sensitization to the hapten diphenylcyclopropenone (DPC). This clonotype originated in a young man with alopecia areata. Some clones in this sample may be carry-over from other donors' samples. As DNA, the CDR3 is TGTGCCAGTAGTATAGGGTCCGGACTAGCGGGGCGCACAGATACGCAGTATTTT. It encodes CASSIGSGLAGRTDTQYF.